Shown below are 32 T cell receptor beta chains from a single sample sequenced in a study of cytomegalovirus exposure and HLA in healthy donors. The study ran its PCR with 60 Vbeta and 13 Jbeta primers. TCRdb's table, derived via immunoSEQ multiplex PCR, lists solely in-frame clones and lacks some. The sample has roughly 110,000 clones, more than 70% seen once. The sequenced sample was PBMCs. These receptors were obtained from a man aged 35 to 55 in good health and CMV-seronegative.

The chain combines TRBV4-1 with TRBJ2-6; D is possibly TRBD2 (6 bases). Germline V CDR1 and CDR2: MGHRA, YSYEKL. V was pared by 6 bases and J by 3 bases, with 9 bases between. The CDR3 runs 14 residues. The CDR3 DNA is TGCGCCAGCAGACGGGAGTTTGGGGCCAACGTCCTGACTTTC. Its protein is CASRREFGANVLTF.

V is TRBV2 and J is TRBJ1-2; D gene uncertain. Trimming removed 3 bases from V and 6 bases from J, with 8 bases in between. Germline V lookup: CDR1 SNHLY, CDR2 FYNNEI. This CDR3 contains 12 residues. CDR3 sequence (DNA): TGTGCCAGCAGTGACAGGAACCATGGCTACACCTTC. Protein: CASSDRNHGYTF.

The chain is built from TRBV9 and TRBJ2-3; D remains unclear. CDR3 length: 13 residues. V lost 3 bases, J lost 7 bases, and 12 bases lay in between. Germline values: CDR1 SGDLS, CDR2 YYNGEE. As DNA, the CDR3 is TGTGCCAGCAGCGGAGAGAGATCCTATACGCAGTATTTT. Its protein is CASSGERSYTQYF. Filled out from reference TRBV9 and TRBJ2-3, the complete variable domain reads DSGVTQTPKHLITATGQRVTLRCSPRSGDLSVYWYQQSLDQGLQFLIQYYNGEERAKGNILERFSAQQFPDLHSELNLSSLELGDSALYFCASSGERSYTQYFGPGTRLTVL.

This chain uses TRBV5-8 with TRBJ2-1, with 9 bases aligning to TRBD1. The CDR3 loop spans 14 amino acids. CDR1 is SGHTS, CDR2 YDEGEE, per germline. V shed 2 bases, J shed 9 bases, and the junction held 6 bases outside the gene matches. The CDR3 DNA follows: TGTGCCAGCAGCTTATACAGGGGGCGGGGTGAGCAGTTCTTC. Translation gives CASSLYRGRGEQFF.

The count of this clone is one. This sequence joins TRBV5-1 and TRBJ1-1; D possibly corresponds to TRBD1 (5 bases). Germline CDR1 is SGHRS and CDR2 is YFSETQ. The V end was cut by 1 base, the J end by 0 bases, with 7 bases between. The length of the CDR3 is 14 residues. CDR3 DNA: TGCGCCAGCAGCTTGTCAGGGATGAACACTGAAGCTTTCTTT. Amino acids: CASSLSGMNTEAFF.

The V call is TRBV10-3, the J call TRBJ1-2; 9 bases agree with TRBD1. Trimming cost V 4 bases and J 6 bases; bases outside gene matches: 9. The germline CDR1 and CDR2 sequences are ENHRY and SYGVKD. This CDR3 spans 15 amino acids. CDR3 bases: TGTGCCATCAGTGGGACAGGGGACCTTGCCGATGGCTACACCTTC. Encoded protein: CAISGTGDLADGYTF.

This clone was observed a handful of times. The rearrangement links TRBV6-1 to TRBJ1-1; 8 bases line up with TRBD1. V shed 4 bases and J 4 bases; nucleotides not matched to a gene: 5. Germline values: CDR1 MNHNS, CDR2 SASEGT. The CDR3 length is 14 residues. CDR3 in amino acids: CASSGTGTTTEAFF. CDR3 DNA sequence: TGTGCCAGCAGTGGGACAGGGACGACCACTGAAGCTTTCTTT.

CDR3 amino acids: CASSGTGGSLPSYEQYF. As DNA, the CDR3 is TGTGCCAGCAGTGGGACAGGGGGATCCTTACCTTCCTACGAGCAGTACTTC. This chain uses TRBV7-9 with TRBJ2-7; 11 bases match TRBD1. J was trimmed by 1 base and V by 6 bases; bases with no gene match: 11. The germline CDR1 and CDR2 sequences are SEHNR and FQNEAQ (reference sequence). The CDR3 loop spans 17 amino acids.

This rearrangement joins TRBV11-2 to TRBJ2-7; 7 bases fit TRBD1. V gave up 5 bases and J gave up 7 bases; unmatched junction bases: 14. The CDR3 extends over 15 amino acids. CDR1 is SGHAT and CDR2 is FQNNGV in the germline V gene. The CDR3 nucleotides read TGTGCCAGCAGCACCTCCGGGACAGCACTGGGAGAGCAGTACTTC. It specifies CASSTSGTALGEQYF.

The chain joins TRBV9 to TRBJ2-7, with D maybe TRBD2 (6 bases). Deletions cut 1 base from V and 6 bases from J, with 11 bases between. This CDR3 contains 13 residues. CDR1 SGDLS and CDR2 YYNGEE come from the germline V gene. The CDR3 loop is CASSVTNSGEQYF. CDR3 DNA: TGTGCCAGCAGCGTAACTAATAGCGGCGAGCAGTACTTC.

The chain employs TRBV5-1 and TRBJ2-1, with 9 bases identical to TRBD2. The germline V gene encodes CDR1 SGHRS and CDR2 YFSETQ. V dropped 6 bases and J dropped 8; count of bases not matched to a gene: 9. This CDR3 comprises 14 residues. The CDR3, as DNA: TGCGCCAGCATGACGGCGGGGGGGCAGCATGAGCAGTTCTTC. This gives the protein CASMTAGGQHEQFF.

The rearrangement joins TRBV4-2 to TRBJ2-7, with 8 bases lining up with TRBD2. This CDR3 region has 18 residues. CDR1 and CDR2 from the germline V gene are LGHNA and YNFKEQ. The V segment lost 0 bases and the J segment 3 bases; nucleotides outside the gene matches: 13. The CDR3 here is CASSQDISSGGTLYEQYF. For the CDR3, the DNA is TGTGCCAGCAGCCAAGATATATCCAGCGGGGGCACCCTCTACGAGCAGTACTTC.

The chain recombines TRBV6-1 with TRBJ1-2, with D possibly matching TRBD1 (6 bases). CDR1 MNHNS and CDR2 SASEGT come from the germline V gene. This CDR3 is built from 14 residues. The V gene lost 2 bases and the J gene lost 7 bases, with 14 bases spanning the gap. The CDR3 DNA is TGTGCCAGCAGTGAATATCGGACAGAAAGTGGCTACACCTTC. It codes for CASSEYRTESGYTF.

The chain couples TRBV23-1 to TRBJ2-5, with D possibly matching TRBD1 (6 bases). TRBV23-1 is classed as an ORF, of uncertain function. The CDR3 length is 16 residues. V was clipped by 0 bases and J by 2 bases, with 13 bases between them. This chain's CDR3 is CASSQSRAGEQETQYF. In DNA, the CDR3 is TGCGCCAGCAGTCAATCGAGGGCAGGGGAGCAAGAGACCCAGTACTTC.

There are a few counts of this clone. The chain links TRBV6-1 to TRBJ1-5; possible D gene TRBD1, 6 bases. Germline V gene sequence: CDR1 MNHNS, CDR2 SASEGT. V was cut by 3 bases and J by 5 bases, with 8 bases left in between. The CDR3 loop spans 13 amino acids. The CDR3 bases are TGTGCCAGCAGTGACTGGGGGCATCAGCCCCAGCATTTT. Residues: CASSDWGHQPQHF.

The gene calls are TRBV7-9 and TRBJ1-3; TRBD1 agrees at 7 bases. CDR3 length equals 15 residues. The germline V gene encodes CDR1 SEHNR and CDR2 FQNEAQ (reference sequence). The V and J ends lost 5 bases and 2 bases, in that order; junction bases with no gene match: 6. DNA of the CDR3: TGTGCCAGCAGCGCCAGGACAGGCGCTGGAAACACCATATATTTT. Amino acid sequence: CASSARTGAGNTIYF.

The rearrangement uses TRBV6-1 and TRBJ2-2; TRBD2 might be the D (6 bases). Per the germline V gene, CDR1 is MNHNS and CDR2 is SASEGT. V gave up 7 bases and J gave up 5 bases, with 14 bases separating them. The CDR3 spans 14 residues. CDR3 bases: TGTGCCAGCACCAAAAGGGCGGGGACCGGGGAGCTGTTTTTT. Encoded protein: CASTKRAGTGELFF.

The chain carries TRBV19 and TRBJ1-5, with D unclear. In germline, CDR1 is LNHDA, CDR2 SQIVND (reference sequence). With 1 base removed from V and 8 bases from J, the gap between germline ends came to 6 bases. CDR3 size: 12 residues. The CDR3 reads CASSIARKPQHF. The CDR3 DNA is TGTGCCAGTAGTATAGCGCGGAAGCCCCAGCATTTT.

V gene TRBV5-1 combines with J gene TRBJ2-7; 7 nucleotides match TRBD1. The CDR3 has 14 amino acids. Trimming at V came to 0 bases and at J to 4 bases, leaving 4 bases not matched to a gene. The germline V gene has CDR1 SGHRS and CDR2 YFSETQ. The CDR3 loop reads CASSLGQGAYEQYF. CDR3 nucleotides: TGCGCCAGCAGCTTGGGACAGGGAGCGTACGAGCAGTACTTC.

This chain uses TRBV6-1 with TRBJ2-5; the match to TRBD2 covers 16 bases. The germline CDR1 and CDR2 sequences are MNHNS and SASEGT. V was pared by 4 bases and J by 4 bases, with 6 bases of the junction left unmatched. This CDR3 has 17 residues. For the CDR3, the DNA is TGTGCCAGCAGTGCCCGAGGGACTAGCGGGGGGGTAGAGACCCAGTACTTC. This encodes CASSARGTSGGVETQYF.

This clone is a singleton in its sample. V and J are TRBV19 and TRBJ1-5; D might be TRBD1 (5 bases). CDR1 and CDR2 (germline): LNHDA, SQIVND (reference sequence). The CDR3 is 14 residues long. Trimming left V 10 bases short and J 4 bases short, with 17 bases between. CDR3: CATQSGAGNQPQHF. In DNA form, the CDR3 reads TGTGCCACCCAGAGCGGGGCAGGGAATCAGCCCCAGCATTTT.

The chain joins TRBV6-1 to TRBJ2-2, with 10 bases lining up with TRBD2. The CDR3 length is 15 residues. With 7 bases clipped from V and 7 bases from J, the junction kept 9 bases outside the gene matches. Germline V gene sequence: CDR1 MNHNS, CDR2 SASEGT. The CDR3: CASTLAGLAGGELFF. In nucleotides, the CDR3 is TGTGCCAGCACACTAGCGGGGCTAGCCGGCGGGGAGCTGTTTTTT.

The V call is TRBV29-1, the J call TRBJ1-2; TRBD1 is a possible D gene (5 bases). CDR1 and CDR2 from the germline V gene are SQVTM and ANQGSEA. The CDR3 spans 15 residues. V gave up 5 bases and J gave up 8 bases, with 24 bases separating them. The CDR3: CSVRRGPNDLRGYTF. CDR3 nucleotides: TGCAGCGTTCGAAGGGGCCCTAATGATCTCCGGGGCTACACCTTC.

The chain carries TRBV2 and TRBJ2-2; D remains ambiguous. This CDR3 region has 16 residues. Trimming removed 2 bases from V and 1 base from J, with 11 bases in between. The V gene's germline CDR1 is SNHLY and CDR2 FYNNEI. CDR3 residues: CASSEQAVQNTGELFF. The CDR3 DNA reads TGTGCCAGCAGTGAACAGGCCGTACAGAACACCGGGGAGCTGTTTTTT.

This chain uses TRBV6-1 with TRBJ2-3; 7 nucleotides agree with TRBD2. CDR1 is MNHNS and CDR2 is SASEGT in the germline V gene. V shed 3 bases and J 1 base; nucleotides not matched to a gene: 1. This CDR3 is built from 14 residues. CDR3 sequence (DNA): TGTGCCAGCAGTGACGCGGGGGGCACAGATACGCAGTATTTT. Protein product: CASSDAGGTDTQYF.

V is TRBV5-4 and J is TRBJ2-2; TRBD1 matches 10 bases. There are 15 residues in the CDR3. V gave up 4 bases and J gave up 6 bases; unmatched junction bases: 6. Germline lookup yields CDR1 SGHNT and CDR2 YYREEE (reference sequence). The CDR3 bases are TGTGCCAGCAGCCCCCCGGGACAGGGGTCCGGGGAGCTGTTTTTT. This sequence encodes CASSPPGQGSGELFF.

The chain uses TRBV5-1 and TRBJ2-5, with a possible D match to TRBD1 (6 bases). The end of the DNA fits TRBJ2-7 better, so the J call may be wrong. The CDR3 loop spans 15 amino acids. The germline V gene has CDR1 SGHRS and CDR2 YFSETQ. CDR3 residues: CASSLGQGFAYEQYF. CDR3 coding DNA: TGCGCCAGCAGCTTAGGGCAGGGGTTTGCCTACGAGCAGTACTTC.

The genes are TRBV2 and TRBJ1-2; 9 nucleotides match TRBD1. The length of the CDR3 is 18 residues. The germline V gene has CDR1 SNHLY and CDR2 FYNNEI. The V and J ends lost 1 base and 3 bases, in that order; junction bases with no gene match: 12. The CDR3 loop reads CASSEVAMVTGGDYGYTF. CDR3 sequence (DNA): TGTGCCAGCAGTGAAGTCGCCATGGTCACAGGGGGCGACTATGGCTACACCTTC.

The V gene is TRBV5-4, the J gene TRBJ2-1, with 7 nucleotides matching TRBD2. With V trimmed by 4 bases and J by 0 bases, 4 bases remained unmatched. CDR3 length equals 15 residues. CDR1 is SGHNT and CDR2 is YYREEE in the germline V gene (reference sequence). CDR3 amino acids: CASSSGTPSYNEQFF. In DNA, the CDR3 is TGTGCCAGCAGCAGCGGGACCCCCTCCTACAATGAGCAGTTCTTC.

CDR3 DNA sequence: TGTGCCAGCTCACCACCTTCAGGGTCCTACGAGCAGTACTTC. This translates into CASSPPSGSYEQYF. The chain recombines TRBV18 with TRBJ2-7, with TRBD1 as a possible D gene (5 bases). The CDR3 totals 14 residues. Germline loops: CDR1 KGHSH, CDR2 LQKENI. The V end was cut by 0 bases, the J end by 1 base, with 7 bases between.

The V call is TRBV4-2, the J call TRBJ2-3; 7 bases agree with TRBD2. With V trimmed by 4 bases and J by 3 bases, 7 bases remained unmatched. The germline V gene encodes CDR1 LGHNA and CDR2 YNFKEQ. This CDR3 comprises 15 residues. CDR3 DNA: TGTGCCAGCAGCCCCCAGGGAGGGGAGACAGATACGCAGTATTTT. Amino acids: CASSPQGGETDTQYF.

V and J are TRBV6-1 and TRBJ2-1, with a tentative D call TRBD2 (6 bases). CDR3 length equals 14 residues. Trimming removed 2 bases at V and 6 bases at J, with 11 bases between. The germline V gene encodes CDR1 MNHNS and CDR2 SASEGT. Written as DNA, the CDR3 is TGTGCCAGCAGTGAAAGCCTAGCGACCAATGAGCAGTTCTTC. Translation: CASSESLATNEQFF.